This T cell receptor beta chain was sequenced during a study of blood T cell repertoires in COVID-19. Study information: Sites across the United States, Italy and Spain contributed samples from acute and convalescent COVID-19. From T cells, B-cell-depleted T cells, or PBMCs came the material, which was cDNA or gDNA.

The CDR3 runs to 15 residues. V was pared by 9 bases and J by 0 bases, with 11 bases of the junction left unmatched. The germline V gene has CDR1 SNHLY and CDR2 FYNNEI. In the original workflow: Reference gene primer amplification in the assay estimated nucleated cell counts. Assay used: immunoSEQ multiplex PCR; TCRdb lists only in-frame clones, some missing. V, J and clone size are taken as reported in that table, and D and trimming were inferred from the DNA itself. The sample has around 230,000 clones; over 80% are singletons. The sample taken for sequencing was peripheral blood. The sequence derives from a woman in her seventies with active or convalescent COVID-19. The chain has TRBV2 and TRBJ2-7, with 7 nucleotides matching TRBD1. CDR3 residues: CARGGQSLNSYEQYF. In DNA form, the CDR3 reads TGTGCCAGAGGGGGACAGTCTTTGAACTCCTACGAGCAGTACTTC. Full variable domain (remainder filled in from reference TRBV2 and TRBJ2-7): EPEVTQTPSHQVTQMGQEVILRCVPISNHLYFYWYRQILGQKVEFLVSFYNNEISEKSEIFDDQFSVERPDGSNFTLKIRSTKLEDSAMYFCARGGQSLNSYEQYFGPGTRLTVT.